A selection of T cell receptor beta chains follows, all from one sample in a study of cytomegalovirus exposure and HLA in healthy donors. Produced via immunoSEQ multiplex PCR; TCRdb's table is partial and in-frame only. The sample yields approximately 160,000 clones, over 70% seen once. Sequencing used PBMCs. The receptors stem from a man in his fifties in good health and CMV-seropositive. The CDR3 runs from the conserved cysteine through the conserved F or W. D genes are given only for firm matches. Clone size is not always given. Where it is, it says once, few, many or a class for expanded clones.

cdr3_aa cdr3_nt d_call j_call v_call clone_size
CASSLQGGYNSPLHF TGTGCCAGTAGTCTACAGGGAGGGTATAATTCACCCCTCCACTTT - TRBJ1-6 TRBV19 -
CASSFSGGQQFF TGTGCCAGCAGTTTCAGCGGGGGGCAGCAGTTCTTC TRBD2 TRBJ2-1 TRBV28 -
CASSRDPTGRSRNQPQHF TGTGCCAGCAGCCGAGACCCGACAGGGAGAAGCCGCAATCAGCCCCAGCATTTT TRBD1 TRBJ1-5 TRBV4-2 -
CASSLAGESYNEQFF TGTGCCAGCAGCTTAGCGGGAGAATCCTACAATGAGCAGTTCTTC - TRBJ2-1 TRBV7-2 -
CASSEPGVVNSPLHF TGTGCCAGCAGTGAACCGGGGGTAGTTAATTCACCCCTCCACTTT - TRBJ1-6 TRBV6-1 -
CAWSVRVVQFF TGTGCCTGGAGTGTACGGGTTGTTCAGTTCTTC - TRBJ2-1 TRBV30 -
CASSYERGRRAFF TGTGCCAGCAGTTACGAAAGGGGGCGCCGAGCTTTCTTT TRBD1 TRBJ1-1 TRBV6-6 -
CASSSDRGFLGTQYF TGTGCCAGCTCATCGGACAGGGGGTTTCTAGGGACCCAGTACTTC TRBD1 TRBJ2-5 TRBV18 -
CASSSRGGAQYF TGTGCCAGCAGCTCCCGGGGAGGCGCCCAGTACTTC - TRBJ2-5 TRBV5-4 -
CASSPDSFASSPLHF TGTGCCAGCAGCCCCGACTCCTTCGCGAGCTCACCCCTCCACTTT - TRBJ1-6 TRBV5-4 -
CASSEPPRGEKLFF TGTGCCAGCAGTGAACCCCCACGGGGGGAAAAACTGTTTTTT - TRBJ1-4 TRBV2 -
CASSALPVPNYGYTF TGTGCCAGCAGTGCCCTTCCCGTCCCGAACTATGGCTACACCTTC - TRBJ1-2 TRBV6-1 few
CASSLWGQKLNEQYF TGTGCCAGCAGTTTATGGGGCCAAAAGCTGAACGAGCAGTACTTC - TRBJ2-7 TRBV27 -
CASSLWTIADNSPLHF TGTGCCAGCAGCTTGTGGACAATAGCGGACAATTCACCCCTCCACTTT - TRBJ1-6 TRBV5-8 -
CASSRVPGQGDTGELFF TGTGCCAGCAGTCGCGTCCCTGGACAGGGGGACACCGGGGAGCTGTTTTTT TRBD1 TRBJ2-2 TRBV25-1 -
CASSLGAGEGPQHF TGTGCCAGCAGCTTAGGAGCGGGGGAGGGGCCCCAGCATTTT - TRBJ1-5 TRBV11-1 -
CSVHRGIVYGYTF TGCAGCGTTCACAGGGGCATAGTCTATGGCTACACCTTC TRBD1 TRBJ1-2 TRBV29-1 few
CASSTWDSDTQYF TGTGCCAGCTCGACCTGGGACTCAGATACGCAGTATTTT - TRBJ2-3 TRBV18 -
CASSSGLYYGYNEQFF TGTGCCAGCAGTTCTGGTCTTTATTACGGCTACAATGAGCAGTTCTTC - TRBJ2-1 TRBV27 -
CASSSWTSGYNEQFF TGTGCCAGCAGCTCCTGGACTAGCGGTTACAATGAGCAGTTCTTC TRBD2 TRBJ2-1 TRBV5-4 -
CASSLLESEQYF TGCGCCAGCAGCTTGTTAGAATCCGAGCAGTACTTC - TRBJ2-7 TRBV5-1 -
CASSPGTGGARGETQYF TGCGCCAGCTCACCGGGGACAGGGGGCGCCAGGGGGGAGACCCAGTACTTC TRBD1 TRBJ2-5 TRBV4-3 -
CASSPQGRSYNEQFF TGTGCCAGCAGTCCGCAGGGCAGGTCTTACAATGAGCAGTTCTTC - TRBJ2-1 TRBV27 -
CASSFTGDGEQYF TGTGCCAGCAGCTTTACAGGGGACGGGGAGCAGTACTTC TRBD1 TRBJ2-7 TRBV11-2 -
CASSEQGSNYGYTF TGTGCCAGCAGTGAACAGGGATCTAACTATGGCTACACCTTC - TRBJ1-2 TRBV2 -
CASSLTGTGILEAFF TGTGCCAGCAGTTTAACCGGGACAGGGATCTTAGAAGCTTTCTTT TRBD1 TRBJ1-1 TRBV28 few
CASSQSGYYGYTF TGTGCCAGCAGCCAGTCAGGGTACTATGGCTACACCTTC - TRBJ1-2 TRBV14 -
CASSAPDRGHNEQFF TGTGCCAGTAGTGCTCCGGACAGGGGGCACAATGAGCAGTTCTTC TRBD1 TRBJ2-1 TRBV19 few